The 3 T cell receptor beta chains given below trace back to one sample, sequenced in a study of cytomegalovirus exposure and HLA in healthy donors. A multiplex PCR was run with 60 Vbeta primers and 13 Jbeta primers. Using immunoSEQ multiplex PCR, the repertoire was profiled, and TCRdb retains in-frame clones only, with some absent. There are about 210,000 clones in the sample, with more than 0.75% held by the top ten. Sequenced sample: PBMCs. These receptors came from a woman aged 25 to 39 in good health and CMV-seropositive.

The chain uses TRBV6-5 and TRBJ2-7; 7 positions agree with TRBD2. Germline loops: CDR1 MNHEY, CDR2 SVGAGI. The CDR3 contains 13 residues. V lost 6 bases, J lost 7 bases, and 9 bases stayed unmatched. As DNA, the CDR3 is TGTGCCAGCAGCCCGTCATTGGGGGGGGAGCAGTACTTC. Protein product: CASSPSLGGEQYF.

J is TRBJ1-2 and V is TRBV5-1; 10 bases match TRBD1. This CDR3 is built from 14 residues. The germline gives CDR1 SGHRS, CDR2 YFSETQ. Trimming at V came to 4 bases and at J to 6 bases, leaving 6 bases not matched to a gene. The CDR3 loop is CASSRATGGNGYTF. CDR3 in DNA: TGCGCCAGCAGCCGGGCGACAGGGGGCAATGGCTACACCTTC.

V and J are TRBV11-2 and TRBJ2-7; possible D gene TRBD2, 6 bases. This CDR3 contains 13 residues. V lost 3 bases, J lost 4 bases, and 10 bases lay in between. Looked up from germline, CDR1 is SGHAT and CDR2 is FQNNGV. CDR3 nucleotide sequence: TGTGCCAGCAGCTTCTCGGGGACTTACGAGCAGTACTTC. Its protein product is CASSFSGTYEQYF. The variable domain in full, completed from reference TRBV11-2 and TRBJ2-7, reads EAGVAQSPRYKIIEKRQSVAFWCNPISGHATLYWYQQILGQGPKLLIQFQNNGVVDDSQLPKDRFSAERLKGVDSTLKIQPAKLEDSAVYLCASSFSGTYEQYFGPGTRLTVT.